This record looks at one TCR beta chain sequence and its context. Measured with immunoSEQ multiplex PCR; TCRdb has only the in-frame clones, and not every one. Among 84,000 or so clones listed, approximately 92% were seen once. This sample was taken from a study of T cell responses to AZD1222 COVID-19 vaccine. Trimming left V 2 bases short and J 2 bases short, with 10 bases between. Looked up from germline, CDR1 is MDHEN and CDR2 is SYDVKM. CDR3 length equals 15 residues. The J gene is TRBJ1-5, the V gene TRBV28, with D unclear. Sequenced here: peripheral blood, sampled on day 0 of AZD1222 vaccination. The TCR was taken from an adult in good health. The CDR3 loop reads CASSLRGSGNQPQHF. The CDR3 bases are TGTGCCAGCAGTTTAAGAGGGAGCGGCAATCAGCCCCAGCATTTT.